Presented here are 16 T cell receptor beta chains from one specimen sequenced in a study of blood T cell repertoires in COVID-19 (dated by TCRdb to 2018 to 2020). Libraries were made using the immunoSEQ multiplex PCR assay. Entries here come from immuneACCESS through TCRdb and include only in-frame sequences with V and J called. Some clones fail to appear in such tables; in the studies checked, an unresolved V gene covers under half of the shortfall, and the cause of the remainder is unknown. The sample yields some 260,000 clones; roughly 80% were counted once. Jointly, the top ten make up over 7.5% of the sample. The specimen sequenced was peripheral blood. Receptor source: an elderly man with acute or convalescent COVID-19.

The genes are TRBV19 and TRBJ1-2, with TRBD1 as a possible D gene (6 bases). In germline, CDR1 is LNHDA, CDR2 SQIVND (reference sequence). This CDR3 region has 14 residues. V dropped 3 bases and J dropped 8 bases, with 16 bases sitting between them. The CDR3 protein is CASSILQQGWGYTF. The DNA for the CDR3 is TGTGCCAGTAGTATCCTTCAACAGGGTTGGGGCTACACCTTC.

This clone was seen more than once but under ten times. The genes are TRBV7-6 and TRBJ1-4; 8 nucleotides agree with TRBD1. J lost 8 bases, V lost 1 base, and 3 bases had no gene match. The V gene's germline CDR1 is SGHVS and CDR2 FNYEAQ. The CDR3 runs to 14 residues. This CDR3 reads CASSLVQGEEKLFF. In DNA form, the CDR3 reads TGTGCCAGCAGCTTAGTACAGGGGGAAGAAAAACTGTTTTTT.

The V gene is TRBV30, the J gene TRBJ1-1; 9 nucleotides line up with TRBD1. Trimming at V came to 3 bases and at J to 10 bases, leaving 18 bases not matched to a gene. The CDR3 totals 16 residues. CDR1 and CDR2 (germline): GTSNPN, SVGIG (reference sequence). The CDR3 DNA reads as TGTGCCTGGAGGCCAATTCACCCGGGACAGGGCCGGGCAGCTTTCTTT. Protein product: CAWRPIHPGQGRAAFF.

The V call is TRBV12-3 or TRBV12-4, the J call TRBJ2-7; TRBD2 matches 7 bases. The V segment lost 6 bases and the J segment 2 bases; nucleotides outside the gene matches: 4. This CDR3 is 13 amino acids long. The CDR3 coding sequence is TGTGCCAGCAGCCTAGCGGTAACCTACGAGCAGTACTTC. It yields the protein CASSLAVTYEQYF.

The gene calls are TRBV5-1 and TRBJ2-2, with 14 bases lining up with TRBD2. The CDR3 contains 20 residues. The V gene's germline CDR1 is SGHRS and CDR2 YFSETQ. Trimming at V came to 4 bases and at J to 2 bases, leaving 13 bases not matched to a gene. CDR3 amino acids: CASSPRLTSGRASNTGELFF. The CDR3 DNA is TGCGCCAGCAGCCCCCGCCTGACTAGCGGGAGGGCCTCCAACACCGGGGAGCTGTTTTTT.

Only a few counts were recorded for this clone. V and J are TRBV24-1 and TRBJ1-5; unclear D gene. Per the germline V gene, CDR1 is KGHDR and CDR2 is SFDVKD. The ends were cut back, 1 base at V and 5 bases at J, with 8 bases in the middle. CDR3 length equals 14 residues. The CDR3 DNA follows: TGTGCCACCAGTGATTTTGAAGCCGATCAGCCCCAGCATTTT. It translates to CATSDFEADQPQHF.

This sequence joins TRBV5-1 and TRBJ2-3; 8 bases agree with TRBD2. The V gene's germline CDR1 is SGHRS and CDR2 YFSETQ. The V segment lost 5 bases and the J segment 2 bases; nucleotides outside the gene matches: 7. The CDR3 runs 15 residues. The CDR3: CASRVSGTFTDTQYF. DNA of the CDR3: TGCGCCAGCAGGGTTAGCGGGACATTCACAGATACGCAGTATTTT. Full variable domain (outside the CDR3, taken from reference TRBV5-1 and TRBJ2-3): KAGVTQTPRYLIKTRGQQVTLSCSPISGHRSVSWYQQTPGQGLQFLFEYFSETQRNKGNFPGRFSGRQFSNSRSEMNVSTLELGDSALYLCASRVSGTFTDTQYFGPGTRLTVL.

The chain uses TRBV11-1 and TRBJ2-7; TRBD1 aligns across 9 bases. The ends lost 5 bases at V and 2 bases at J; junction bases unmatched: 1. The CDR3 is 13 amino acids. Germline V gene lookup returns CDR1 SGHAT and CDR2 FQDESV (reference sequence). Written as DNA, the CDR3 is TGTGCCAGCAGCCGGGACAGGGCCTACGAGCAGTACTTC. It specifies CASSRDRAYEQYF.

The chain combines TRBV30 with TRBJ2-1, with 8 bases that match TRBD2. This CDR3 comprises 14 residues. The junction had 6 bases not matched to a gene; V was cut back by 0 bases and J by 8 bases. Looked up from germline, CDR1 is GTSNPN and CDR2 is SVGIG (reference sequence). The CDR3 region is CAWSVAGVLDEQFF. DNA for the CDR3: TGTGCCTGGAGTGTAGCGGGGGTTTTGGATGAGCAGTTCTTC.

The J gene is TRBJ1-4, the V gene TRBV6-5, with 8 bases lining up with TRBD1. From germline, CDR1 is MNHEY and CDR2 SVGAGI. The CDR3 is 15 residues long. After removal of 6 bases from V and 2 bases from J, the junction contained 5 bases not matched to a gene. The CDR3 DNA follows: TGTGCCAGCAGCACACGACAGGGGACTAATGAAAAACTGTTTTTT. Its protein is CASSTRQGTNEKLFF.

The chain links TRBV27 to TRBJ1-1, with D possibly TRBD1 on 5 matching bases. V lost 0 bases to trimming and J lost 6 bases, with 11 bases between them. CDR3 length: 14 amino acids. Germline V lookup: CDR1 MNHEY, CDR2 SMNVEV (reference sequence). DNA for the CDR3: TGTGCCAGCAGTTTATCGTGGGGCAACTCTGAAGCTTTCTTT. Translation gives CASSLSWGNSEAFF.

The chain carries TRBV2 and TRBJ2-1; TRBD1 matches at 10 bases. V lost 5 bases and J lost 1; bases outside the gene matches: 5. Germline V gives CDR1 SNHLY, CDR2 FYNNEI. The CDR3 loop spans 16 amino acids. The CDR3 DNA sequence: TGTGCCAGCAGTCGGACAGGGGGGATTTCCTACAATGAGCAGTTCTTC. Residues: CASSRTGGISYNEQFF. The variable domain in full, with the rest retrieved from reference TRBV2 and TRBJ2-1, is EPEVTQTPSHQVTQMGQEVILRCVPISNHLYFYWYRQILGQKVEFLVSFYNNEISEKSEIFDDQFSVERPDGSNFTLKIRSTKLEDSAMYFCASSRTGGISYNEQFFGPGTRLTVL.

CDR3 nucleotide sequence: TGTGCCAGCAGTGGGCAGGGGCATTCACCCCTCCACTTT. Translating it yields CASSGQGHSPLHF. The V and J genes are TRBV25-1 and TRBJ1-6, with a possible D match to TRBD1 (6 bases). V lost 4 bases, J lost 8 bases, and 9 bases lay in between. CDR3 length: 13 residues. Germline V gene sequence: CDR1 MGHDK, CDR2 SYGVNS.

The chain joins TRBV6-5 to TRBJ2-7; 10 nucleotides agree with TRBD1. Germline trimming cut 6 bases from V and 4 bases from J; bases unmatched to any gene: 9. CDR1 and CDR2 from the germline V gene are MNHEY and SVGAGI. The CDR3 length is 15 residues. CDR3 coding DNA: TGTGCCAGCAGACTGAGGGACAGGGGAAATTACGAGCAGTACTTC. Amino acid sequence: CASRLRDRGNYEQYF.

The chain recombines TRBV12-5 with TRBJ2-3; TRBD1 matches 11 bases. The CDR3 runs to 15 residues. J was trimmed by 5 bases and V by 6 bases; bases with no gene match: 7. Germline V lookup: CDR1 LGHNT, CDR2 FRNRAP. The DNA of the CDR3 is TGTGCTAGTGGCCTTGAGGGACAGGGGGGAGATACGCAGTATTTT. It yields the protein CASGLEGQGGDTQYF. Using reference TRBV12-5 and TRBJ2-3 for the parts outside the CDR3, the full variable domain is DARVTQTPRHKVTEMGQEVTMRCQPILGHNTVFWYRQTMMQGLELLAYFRNRAPLDDSGMPKDRFSAEMPDATLATLKIQPSEPRDSAVYFCASGLEGQGGDTQYFGPGTRLTVL.

V and J are TRBV27 and TRBJ2-7; tentatively, D is TRBD1 (6 bases). The CDR3 contains 12 residues. CDR1 MNHEY and CDR2 SMNVEV come from the germline V gene (reference sequence). Trimming took off 9 bases at V and 3 bases at J, with 12 bases between the two ends. The chain's CDR3 is CASRTAGYEQYF. The DNA of the CDR3 is TGTGCCAGTCGGACAGCCGGCTACGAGCAGTACTTC.